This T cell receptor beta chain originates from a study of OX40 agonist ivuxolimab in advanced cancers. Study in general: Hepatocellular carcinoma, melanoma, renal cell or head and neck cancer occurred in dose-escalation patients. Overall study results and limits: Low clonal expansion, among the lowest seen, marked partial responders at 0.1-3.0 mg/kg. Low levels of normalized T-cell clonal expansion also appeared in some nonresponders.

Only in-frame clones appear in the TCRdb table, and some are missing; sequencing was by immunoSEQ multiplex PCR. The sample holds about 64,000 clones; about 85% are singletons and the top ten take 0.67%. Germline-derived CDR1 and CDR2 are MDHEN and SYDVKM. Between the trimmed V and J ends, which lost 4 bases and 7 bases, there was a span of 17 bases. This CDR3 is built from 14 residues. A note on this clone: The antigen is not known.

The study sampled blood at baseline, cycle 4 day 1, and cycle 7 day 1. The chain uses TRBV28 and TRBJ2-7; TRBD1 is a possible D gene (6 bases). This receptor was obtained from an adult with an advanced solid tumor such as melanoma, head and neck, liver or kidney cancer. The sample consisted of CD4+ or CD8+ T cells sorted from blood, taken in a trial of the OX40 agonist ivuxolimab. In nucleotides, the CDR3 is TGTGCCAGCAGTTCGGACAGTAGGGGATGGGAGCAGTACTTC. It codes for CASSSDSRGWEQYF.